Below, 7 T cell receptor beta chains from the same sample are listed, as sequenced in a study of T cell responses to AZD1222 COVID-19 vaccine. The assay was immunoSEQ multiplex PCR, and TCRdb's table has in-frame clones only and misses some. This table holds 110,000 or so clones, around nine tenths found once. Sequencing was performed on peripheral blood, taken 28 days after the second AZD1222 dose. The receptors shown here come from an adult who received the AZD1222 COVID-19 vaccine.

The gene calls are TRBV6-2 or TRBV6-3 and TRBJ1-5, with D tentatively TRBD1 (5 bases). Germline values: CDR1 MNHEY, CDR2 SVGEGT. The CDR3 totals 16 residues. Trimming pared 6 bases from V and 0 bases from J, leaving 15 bases between. As DNA, the CDR3 is TGTGCCAGCAGCCCCCGGGGGACCCTTAGCAATCAGCCCCAGCATTTT. Protein: CASSPRGTLSNQPQHF.

This clone was observed a single time. The chain is built from TRBV12-3 or TRBV12-4 and TRBJ2-7, with D perhaps matching TRBD2 (6 bases). The CDR3 covers 13 residues. Trimming cost V 5 bases and J 4 bases, with 12 bases left between them. The CDR3: CASSDWGGYEQYF. The CDR3 nucleotides read TGTGCCAGCAGTGACTGGGGAGGTTACGAGCAGTACTTC.

For the CDR3, the DNA is TGTGCCAGCAGCCTAGACAGGGACAATCAGCCCCAGCATTTT. Protein: CASSLDRDNQPQHF. This sequence joins TRBV7-2 and TRBJ1-5; 7 nucleotides match TRBD1. The V gene end was trimmed by 5 bases and the J gene end by 3 bases; junction bases not matched to a gene: 4. The CDR3 sequence is 14 residues long. CDR1 and CDR2 from the germline V gene are SGHTA and FQGNSA.

The chain combines TRBV5-1 with TRBJ2-1, with TRBD2 matching 14 bases. The CDR3 is 17 residues long. Germline V gene data show CDR1 as SGHRS and CDR2 as YFSETQ. The J segment lost 4 bases and the V segment lost 4 bases, leaving 7 bases of the junction unmatched. The CDR3 loop is CASSQGLAGGPYNEQFF. CDR3 DNA: TGCGCCAGCAGCCAAGGACTAGCGGGAGGCCCATACAATGAGCAGTTCTTC. Drawing the rest from reference TRBV5-1 and TRBJ2-1, the complete variable domain is KAGVTQTPRYLIKTRGQQVTLSCSPISGHRSVSWYQQTPGQGLQFLFEYFSETQRNKGNFPGRFSGRQFSNSRSEMNVSTLELGDSALYLCASSQGLAGGPYNEQFFGPGTRLTVL.

J is TRBJ2-7 and V is TRBV5-6; D tentatively fits TRBD1 or TRBD2 (5 bases each). Germline CDR1 is SGHDT and CDR2 is YYEEEE. The CDR3 sequence is 13 residues long. V shed 4 bases and J shed 6 bases, with 14 bases lying between them. In DNA, the CDR3 is TGTGCCAGCAGCCGTCCGGGACGCAGCGAGCAGTACTTC. Encoded protein: CASSRPGRSEQYF.

This chain uses TRBV6-6 with TRBJ1-1; D unresolved. This CDR3 contains 13 residues. V lost 2 bases and J 6 bases, leaving 10 bases between the germline ends. Germline V gene lookup returns CDR1 MNHNY and CDR2 SVGAGI (reference sequence). This chain's CDR3 is CASSYPGWPEAFF. In nucleotides, the CDR3 is TGTGCCAGCAGTTACCCCGGTTGGCCTGAAGCTTTCTTT.

V usage is TRBV3-1 (or the pseudogene TRBV3-2) and J usage is TRBJ2-1; TRBD2 matches 7 bases. After removal of 5 bases from V and 0 bases from J, the junction contained 4 bases not matched to a gene. Germline assignment: CDR1 LGHDT and CDR2 YNNKEL (reference sequence). The CDR3 length is 15 residues. CDR3 residues: CASSFTGGSYNEQFF. CDR3 DNA: TGTGCCAGCAGCTTTACGGGGGGCTCCTACAATGAGCAGTTCTTC.